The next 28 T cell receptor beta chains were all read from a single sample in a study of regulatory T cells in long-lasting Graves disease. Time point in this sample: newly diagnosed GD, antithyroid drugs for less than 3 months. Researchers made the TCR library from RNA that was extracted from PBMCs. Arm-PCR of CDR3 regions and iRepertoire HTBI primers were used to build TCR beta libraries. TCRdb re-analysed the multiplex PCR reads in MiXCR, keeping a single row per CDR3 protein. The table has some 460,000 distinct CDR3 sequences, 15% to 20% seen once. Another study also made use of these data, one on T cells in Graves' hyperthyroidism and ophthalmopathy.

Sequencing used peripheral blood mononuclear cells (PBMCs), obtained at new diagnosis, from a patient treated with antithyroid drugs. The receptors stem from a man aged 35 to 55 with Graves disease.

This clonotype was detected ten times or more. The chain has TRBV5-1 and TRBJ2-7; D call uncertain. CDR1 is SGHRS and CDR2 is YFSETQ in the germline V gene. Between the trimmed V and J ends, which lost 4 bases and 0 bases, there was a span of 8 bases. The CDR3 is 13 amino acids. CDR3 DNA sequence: TGCGCCAGCAGCGAACGAGTCTCCTACGAGCAGTACTTC. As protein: CASSERVSYEQYF. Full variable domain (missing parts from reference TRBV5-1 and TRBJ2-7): KAGVTQTPRYLIKTRGQQVTLSCSPISGHRSVSWYQQTPGQGLQFLFEYFSETQRNKGNFPGRFSGRQFSNSRSEMNVSTLELGDSALYLCASSERVSYEQYFGPGTRLTVT.

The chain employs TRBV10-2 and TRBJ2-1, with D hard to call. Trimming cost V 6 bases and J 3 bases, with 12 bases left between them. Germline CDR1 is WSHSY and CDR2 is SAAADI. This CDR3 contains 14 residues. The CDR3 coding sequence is TGCGCCAGCAGGCCTCCGGGCCGCTACAATGAGCAGTTCTTC. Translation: CASRPPGRYNEQFF.

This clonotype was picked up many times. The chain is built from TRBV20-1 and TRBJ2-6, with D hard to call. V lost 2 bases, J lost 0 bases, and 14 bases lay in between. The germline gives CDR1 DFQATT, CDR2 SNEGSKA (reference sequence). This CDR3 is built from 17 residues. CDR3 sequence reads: CSARHHLTNSGANVLTF. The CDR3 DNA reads TGCAGTGCTAGACACCACTTGACAAACTCTGGGGCCAACGTCCTGACTTTC.

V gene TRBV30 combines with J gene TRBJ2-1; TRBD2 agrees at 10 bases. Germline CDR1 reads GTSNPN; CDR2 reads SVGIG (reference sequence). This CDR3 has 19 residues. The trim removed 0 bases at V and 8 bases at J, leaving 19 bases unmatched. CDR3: CAWSVPLSGRARALDEQFF. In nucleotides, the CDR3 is TGTGCCTGGAGTGTACCGCTCAGCGGGAGGGCCAGGGCCCTCGATGAGCAGTTCTTC.

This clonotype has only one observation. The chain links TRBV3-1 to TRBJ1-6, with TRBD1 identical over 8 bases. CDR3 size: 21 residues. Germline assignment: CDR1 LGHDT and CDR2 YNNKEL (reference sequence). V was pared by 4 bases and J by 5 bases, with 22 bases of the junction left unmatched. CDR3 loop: CASSRVLRARGQGFNNSPLHF. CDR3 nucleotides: TGTGCCAGCAGCCGCGTACTGAGGGCCCGAGGACAGGGTTTCAATAATTCACCCCTCCACTTT.

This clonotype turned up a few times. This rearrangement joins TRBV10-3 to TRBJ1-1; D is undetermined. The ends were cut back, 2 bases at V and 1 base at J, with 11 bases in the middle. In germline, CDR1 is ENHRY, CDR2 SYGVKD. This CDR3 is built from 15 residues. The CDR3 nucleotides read TGTGCCATCAGTGAGCAATTGAGAAAGAACACTGAAGCTTTCTTT. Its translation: CAISEQLRKNTEAFF.

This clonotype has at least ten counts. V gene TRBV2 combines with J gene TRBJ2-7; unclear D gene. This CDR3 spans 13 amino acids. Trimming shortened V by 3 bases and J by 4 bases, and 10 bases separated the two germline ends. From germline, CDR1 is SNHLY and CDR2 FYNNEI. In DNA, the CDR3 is TGTGCCAGCAGTGATCGGGCTGAGTACGAGCAGTACTTC. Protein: CASSDRAEYEQYF.

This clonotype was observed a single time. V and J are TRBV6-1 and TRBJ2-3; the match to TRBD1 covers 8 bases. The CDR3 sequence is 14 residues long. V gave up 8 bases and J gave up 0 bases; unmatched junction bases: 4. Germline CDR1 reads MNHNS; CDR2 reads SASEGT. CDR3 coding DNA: TGTGCCAGCCGCCAGGGGGCTAGCACAGATACGCAGTATTTT. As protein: CASRQGASTDTQYF.

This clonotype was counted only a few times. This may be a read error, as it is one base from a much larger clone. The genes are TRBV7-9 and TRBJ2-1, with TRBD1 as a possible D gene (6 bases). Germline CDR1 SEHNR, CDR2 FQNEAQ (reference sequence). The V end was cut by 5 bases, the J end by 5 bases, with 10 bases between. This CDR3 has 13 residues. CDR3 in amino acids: CASSANRDNEQFF. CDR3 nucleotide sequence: TGTGCCAGCAGCGCAAACAGGGACAATGAGCAGTTCTTC.

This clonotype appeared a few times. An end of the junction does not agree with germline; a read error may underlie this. For the CDR3, the DNA is TGCGCCAGCAGCCCGGGACTAGCGGGAGCGGGCTCCTACAATGAGCAGCTCTTC. This gives the protein CASSPGLAGAGSYNEQLF. The chain is built from TRBV5-1 and TRBJ2-1; 14 bases align to TRBD2. Germline-derived CDR1 and CDR2 are SGHRS and YFSETQ. This CDR3 has 18 residues.

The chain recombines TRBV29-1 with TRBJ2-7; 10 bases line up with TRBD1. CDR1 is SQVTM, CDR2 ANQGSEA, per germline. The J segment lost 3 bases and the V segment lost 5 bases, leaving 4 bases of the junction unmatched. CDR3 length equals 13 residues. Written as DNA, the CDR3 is TGCAGCGTTAGGCGGACAGGGGGCTACGAGCAGTACTTC. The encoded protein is CSVRRTGGYEQYF.

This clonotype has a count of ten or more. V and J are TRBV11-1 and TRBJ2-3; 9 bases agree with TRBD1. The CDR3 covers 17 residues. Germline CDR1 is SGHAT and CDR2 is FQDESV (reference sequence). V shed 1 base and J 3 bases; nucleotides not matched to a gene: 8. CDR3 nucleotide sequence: TGTGCCAGCAGCTTAGTACGGGACAGGGTAACGACAGATACGCAGTATTTT. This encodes CASSLVRDRVTTDTQYF.

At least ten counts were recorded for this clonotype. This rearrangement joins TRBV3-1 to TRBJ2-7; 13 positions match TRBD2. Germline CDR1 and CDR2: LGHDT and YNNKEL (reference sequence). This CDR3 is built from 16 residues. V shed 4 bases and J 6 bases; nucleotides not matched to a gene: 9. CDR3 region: CASSPGLAGVIVEQYF. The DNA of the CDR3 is TGTGCCAGCAGCCCCGGACTAGCGGGAGTAATAGTCGAGCAGTACTTC.

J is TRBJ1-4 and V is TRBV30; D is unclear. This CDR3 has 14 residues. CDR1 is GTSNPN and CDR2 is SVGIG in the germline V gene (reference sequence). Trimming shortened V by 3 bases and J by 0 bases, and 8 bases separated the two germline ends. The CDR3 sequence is CAWSPFATNEKLFF. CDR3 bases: TGTGCCTGGAGCCCATTTGCAACTAATGAAAAACTGTTTTTT.

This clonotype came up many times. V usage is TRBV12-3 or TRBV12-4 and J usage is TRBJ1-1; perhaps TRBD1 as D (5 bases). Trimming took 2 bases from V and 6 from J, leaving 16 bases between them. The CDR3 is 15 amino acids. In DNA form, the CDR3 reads TGTGCCAGCAGTTTAAGGCCCCCCGGGACGGCTGAAGCTTTCTTT. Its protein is CASSLRPPGTAEAFF.

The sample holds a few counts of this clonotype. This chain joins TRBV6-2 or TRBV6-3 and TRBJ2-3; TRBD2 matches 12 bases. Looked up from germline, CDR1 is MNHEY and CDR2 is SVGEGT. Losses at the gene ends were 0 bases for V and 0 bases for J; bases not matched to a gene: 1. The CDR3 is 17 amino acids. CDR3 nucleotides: TGTGCCAGCAGTTACTCCGGACTAGCGGGGAGCACAGATACGCAGTATTTT. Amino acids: CASSYSGLAGSTDTQYF.

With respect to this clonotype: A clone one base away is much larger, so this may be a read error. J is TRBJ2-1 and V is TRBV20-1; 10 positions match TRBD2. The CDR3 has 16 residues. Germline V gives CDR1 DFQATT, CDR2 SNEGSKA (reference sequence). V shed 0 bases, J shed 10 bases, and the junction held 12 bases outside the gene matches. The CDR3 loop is CSARDPAGGPGNEQFF. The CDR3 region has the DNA TGCAGTGCTAGAGATCCAGCGGGAGGGCCGGGGAACGAGCAGTTCTTC.

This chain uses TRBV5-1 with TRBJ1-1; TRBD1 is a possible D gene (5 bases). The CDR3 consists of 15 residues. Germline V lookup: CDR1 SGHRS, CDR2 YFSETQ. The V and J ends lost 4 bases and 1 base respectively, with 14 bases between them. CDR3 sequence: CASSRAGSENTEAFF. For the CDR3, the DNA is TGCGCCAGCAGCCGGGCAGGGTCGGAGAACACTGAAGCTTTCTTT.

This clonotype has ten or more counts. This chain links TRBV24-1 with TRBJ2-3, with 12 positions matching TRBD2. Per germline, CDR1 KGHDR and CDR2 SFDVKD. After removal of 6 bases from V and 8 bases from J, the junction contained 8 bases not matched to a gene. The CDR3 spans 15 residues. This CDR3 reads CATSSLAGGGGTQYF. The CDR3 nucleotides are TGTGCCACCAGTTCACTAGCGGGAGGCGGCGGTACGCAGTATTTT.

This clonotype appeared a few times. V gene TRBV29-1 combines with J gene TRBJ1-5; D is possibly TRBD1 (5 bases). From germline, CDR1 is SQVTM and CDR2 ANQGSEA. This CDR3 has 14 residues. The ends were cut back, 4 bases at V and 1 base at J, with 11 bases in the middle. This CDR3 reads CSVAGGTSNQPQHF. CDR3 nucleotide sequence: TGCAGCGTTGCTGGGGGGACGAGCAATCAGCCCCAGCATTTT.

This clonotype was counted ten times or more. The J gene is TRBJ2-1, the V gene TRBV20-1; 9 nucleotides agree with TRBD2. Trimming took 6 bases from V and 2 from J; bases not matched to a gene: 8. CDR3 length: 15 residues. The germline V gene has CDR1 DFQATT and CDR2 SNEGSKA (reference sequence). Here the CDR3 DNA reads TGCAGTGCCCCCCCTGCGGGAGGGCCCTACAATGAGCAGTTCTTC. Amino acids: CSAPPAGGPYNEQFF.

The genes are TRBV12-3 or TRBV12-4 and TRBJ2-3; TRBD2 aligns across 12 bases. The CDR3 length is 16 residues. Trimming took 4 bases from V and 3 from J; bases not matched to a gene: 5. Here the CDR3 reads CASSYGLAGRTDTQYF. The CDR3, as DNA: TGTGCCAGCAGTTATGGACTAGCGGGGAGAACAGATACGCAGTATTTT.

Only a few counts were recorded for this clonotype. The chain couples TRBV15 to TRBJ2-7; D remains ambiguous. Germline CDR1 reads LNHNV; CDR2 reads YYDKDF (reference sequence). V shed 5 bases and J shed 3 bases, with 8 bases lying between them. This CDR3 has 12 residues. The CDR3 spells CATSERDYEQYF. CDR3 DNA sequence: TGTGCCACCAGCGAGAGAGACTACGAGCAGTACTTC.

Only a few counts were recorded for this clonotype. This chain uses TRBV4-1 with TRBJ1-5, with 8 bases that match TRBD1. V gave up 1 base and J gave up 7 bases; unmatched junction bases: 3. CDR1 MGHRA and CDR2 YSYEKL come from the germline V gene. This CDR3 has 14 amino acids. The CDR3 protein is CASSQGQGIQPQHF. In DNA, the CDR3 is TGCGCCAGCAGCCAAGGACAGGGGATACAGCCCCAGCATTTT.

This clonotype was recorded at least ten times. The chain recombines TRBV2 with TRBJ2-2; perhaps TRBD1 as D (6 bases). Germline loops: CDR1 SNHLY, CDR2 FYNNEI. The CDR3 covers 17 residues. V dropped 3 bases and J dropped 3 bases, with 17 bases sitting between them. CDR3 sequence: CASSDPYRVGDTGELFF. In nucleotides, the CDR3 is TGTGCCAGCAGTGATCCGTACAGGGTTGGCGACACCGGGGAGCTGTTTTTT.

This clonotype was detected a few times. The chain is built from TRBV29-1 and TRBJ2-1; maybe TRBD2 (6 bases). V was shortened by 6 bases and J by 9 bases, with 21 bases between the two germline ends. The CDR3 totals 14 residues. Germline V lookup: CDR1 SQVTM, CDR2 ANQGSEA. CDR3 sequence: CSVPNDLGRTEQFF. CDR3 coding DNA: TGCAGCGTACCCAACGACCTCGGGAGAACTGAGCAGTTCTTC.

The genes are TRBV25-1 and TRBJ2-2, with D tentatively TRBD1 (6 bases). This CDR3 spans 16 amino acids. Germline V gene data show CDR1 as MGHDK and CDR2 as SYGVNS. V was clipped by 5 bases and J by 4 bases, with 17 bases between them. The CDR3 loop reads CASSRLTPQGTGELFF. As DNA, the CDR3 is TGTGCCAGCAGTCGTCTCACCCCACAGGGCACCGGGGAGCTGTTTTTT. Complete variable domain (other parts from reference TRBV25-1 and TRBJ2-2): EADIYQTPRYLVIGTGKKITLECSQTMGHDKMYWYQQDPGMELHLIHYSYGVNSTEKGDLSSESTVSRIRTEHFPLTLESARPSHTSQYLCASSRLTPQGTGELFFGEGSRLTVL.

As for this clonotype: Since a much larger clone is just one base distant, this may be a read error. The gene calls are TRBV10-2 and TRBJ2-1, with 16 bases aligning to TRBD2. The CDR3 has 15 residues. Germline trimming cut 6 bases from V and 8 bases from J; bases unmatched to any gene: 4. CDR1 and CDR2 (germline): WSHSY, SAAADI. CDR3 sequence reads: CASRPGTSGRDEQFF. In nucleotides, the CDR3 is TGCGCCAGCAGACCAGGGACTAGCGGGAGGGATGAGCAGTTCTTC.